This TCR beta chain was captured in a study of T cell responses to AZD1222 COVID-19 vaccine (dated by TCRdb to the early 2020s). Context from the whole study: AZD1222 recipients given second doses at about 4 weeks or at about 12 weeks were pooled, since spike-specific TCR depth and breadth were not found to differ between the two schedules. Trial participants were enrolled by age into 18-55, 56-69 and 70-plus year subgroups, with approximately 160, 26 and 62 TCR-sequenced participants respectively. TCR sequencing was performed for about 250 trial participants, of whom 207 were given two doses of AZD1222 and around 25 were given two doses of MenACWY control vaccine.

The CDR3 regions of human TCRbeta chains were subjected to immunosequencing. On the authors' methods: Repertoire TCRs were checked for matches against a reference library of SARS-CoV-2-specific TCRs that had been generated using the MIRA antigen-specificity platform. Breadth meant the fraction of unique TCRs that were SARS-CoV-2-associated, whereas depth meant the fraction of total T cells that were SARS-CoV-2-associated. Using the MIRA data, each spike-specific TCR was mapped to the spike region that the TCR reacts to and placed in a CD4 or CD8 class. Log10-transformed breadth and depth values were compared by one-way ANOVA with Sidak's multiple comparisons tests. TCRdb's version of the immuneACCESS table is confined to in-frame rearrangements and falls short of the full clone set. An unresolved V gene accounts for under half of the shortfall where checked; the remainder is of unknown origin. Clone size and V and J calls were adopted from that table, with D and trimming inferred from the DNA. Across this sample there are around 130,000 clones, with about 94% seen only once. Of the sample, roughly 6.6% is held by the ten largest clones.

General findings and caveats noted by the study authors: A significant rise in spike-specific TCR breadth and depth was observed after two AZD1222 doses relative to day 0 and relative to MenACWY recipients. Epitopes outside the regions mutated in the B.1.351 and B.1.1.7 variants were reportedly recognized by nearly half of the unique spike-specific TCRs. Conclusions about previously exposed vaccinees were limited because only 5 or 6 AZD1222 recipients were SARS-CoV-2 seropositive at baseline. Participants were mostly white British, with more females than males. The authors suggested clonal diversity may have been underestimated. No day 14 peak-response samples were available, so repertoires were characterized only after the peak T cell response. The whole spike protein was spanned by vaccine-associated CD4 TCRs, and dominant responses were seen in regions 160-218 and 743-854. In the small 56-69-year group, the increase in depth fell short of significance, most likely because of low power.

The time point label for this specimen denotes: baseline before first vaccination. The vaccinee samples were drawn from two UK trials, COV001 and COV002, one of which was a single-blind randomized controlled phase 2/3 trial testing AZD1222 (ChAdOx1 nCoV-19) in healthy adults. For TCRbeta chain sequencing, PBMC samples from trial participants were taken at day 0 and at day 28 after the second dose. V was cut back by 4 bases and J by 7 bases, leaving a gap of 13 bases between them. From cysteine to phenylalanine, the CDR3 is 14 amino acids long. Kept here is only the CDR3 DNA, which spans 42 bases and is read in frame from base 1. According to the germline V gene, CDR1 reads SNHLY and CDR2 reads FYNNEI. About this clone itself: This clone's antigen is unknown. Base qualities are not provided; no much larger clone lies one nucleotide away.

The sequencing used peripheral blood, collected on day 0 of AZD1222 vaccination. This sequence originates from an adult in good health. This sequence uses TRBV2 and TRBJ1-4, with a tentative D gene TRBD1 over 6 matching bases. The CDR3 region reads CASSVQGLGEKLFF. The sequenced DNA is TGTGCCAGCAGTGTACAGGGTCTGGGTGAAAAACTGTTTTTT.